The sequence of this T cell receptor (beta chain) was determined in a study of Graves' ophthalmopathy and Graves' hyperthyroidism. Regarding the study as a whole: The majority of expanded thyroid clonotypes above 0.001 frequency also occurred in blood.

RNA transcripts provided the template for amplifying TCR beta CDR3 regions. First-round RT-PCR used HTBI primers; second-round multiplex PCR followed. TCRdb called the multiplex PCR reads again in MiXCR, with one record for every CDR3 protein. This table has 600,000 to 650,000 distinct CDR3 sequences, 22% appearing once. This clonotype has a single count. No antigen is known for it. The CDR3 runs 12 residues. Between the trimmed V and J ends, which lost 0 bases and 6 bases, there was a span of 9 bases. CDR1 SQVTM and CDR2 ANQGSEA come from the germline V gene. The J gene is TRBJ2-7, the V gene TRBV29-1; D is unclear. The sequenced sample was peripheral blood. This TCR was sampled from a woman aged 18-29 years with stable Graves' hyperthyroidism. Some clones in this sample may be carry-over from other donors' samples. CDR3 loop: CSVEDLGSEQYF. The CDR3 DNA is TGCAGCGTTGAAGACCTGGGTTCCGAGCAGTACTTC.